The sample holds a few counts of the clone carrying this T cell receptor (beta chain). In TCRdb, the RT-PCR reads were re-called with MiXCR into one record per CDR3 protein. The sample records over 400,000 distinct CDR3 sequences, roughly 13% being singletons. The sample is drawn from a study of response to subunit inactivated influenza vaccine. V lost 6 bases to trimming and J lost 0 bases, with 8 bases between them. The CDR3 totals 14 residues. Germline V gene sequence: CDR1 SGHTA, CDR2 FQGNSA. This sample comprised PBMCs from blood, obtained about 40 days after vaccination. V and J are TRBV7-2 and TRBJ1-4; D unclear. The TCR comes from a man aged 45-65 years who received an inactivated influenza vaccine. CDR3 nucleotide sequence: TGTGCCAGCAGTCGATTTGCAACTAATGAAAAACTGTTTTTT. The encoded protein is CASSRFATNEKLFF.